This T cell receptor beta chain stems from a study of T cell clones after liver transplantation. Study summary: Post-transplant blood was tracked for graft-donor-reactive T cell clones identified in a pre-transplant mixed lymphocyte reaction.

In germline, CDR1 is MGHRA, CDR2 YSYEKL. The CDR3 totals 15 residues. V was clipped by 4 bases and J by 0 bases; unmatched bases: 4. CD3+CD4+ and CD3+CD8+ cells were FACS-sorted from thawed unstimulated PBMCs. Data came from immunoSEQ multiplex PCR; TCRdb stores just in-frame clones and leaves some out. The sample yields tens of thousands of clones, 85% to 90% seen once. This clone has ten or more counts. This receptor was identified in a human patient who received a liver transplant. Some T cells may trace back to the graft donor. The chain has TRBV4-1 and TRBJ2-3; 7 bases map to TRBD2. Material: CD8+ T cells from blood, obtained 12 months after liver transplant. The CDR3 DNA reads as TGCGCCAGCAGCCCTTTCGGGGGGAGCACAGATACGCAGTATTTT. Amino acid sequence: CASSPFGGSTDTQYF.